Listed here are 21 T cell receptor beta chains from one sample, sequenced in a study of T cell responses to AZD1222 COVID-19 vaccine. TCRdb keeps only in-frame clones here, not all; method: immunoSEQ multiplex PCR. The table includes 160,000 or so clones, approximately 94% detected once. Here the sequenced sample was peripheral blood, taken on day 0 of AZD1222 vaccination. The receptors were gathered from an adult in good health.

This chain uses TRBV19 with TRBJ1-1, with 7 bases matching TRBD1. The CDR3 covers 15 residues. CDR1 is LNHDA, CDR2 SQIVND, per germline (reference sequence). The V gene end was trimmed by 7 bases and the J gene end by 0 bases; junction bases not matched to a gene: 8. In DNA, the CDR3 is TGTGCCAGTACTCCGGAGGGGGCCCTGAACACTGAAGCTTTCTTT. This gives the protein CASTPEGALNTEAFF.

The V gene is TRBV10-3, the J gene TRBJ1-3; 11 nucleotides agree with TRBD1. V was pared by 6 bases and J by 7 bases, with 2 bases of the junction left unmatched. Per the germline V gene, CDR1 is ENHRY and CDR2 is SYGVKD. This CDR3 comprises 13 residues. This CDR3 is CAISGTGGNTIYF. CDR3 in DNA: TGTGCCATCAGCGGGACAGGGGGTAACACCATATATTTT.

The chain is built from TRBV5-6 and TRBJ2-4; 8 nucleotides align to TRBD1. The CDR3 loop spans 15 amino acids. V lost 0 bases and J lost 1; bases outside the gene matches: 0. The V gene's germline CDR1 is SGHDT and CDR2 YYEEEE. The CDR3: CASSLGDRAKNIQYF. For the CDR3, the DNA is TGTGCCAGCAGCTTGGGGGACAGGGCCAAAAACATTCAGTACTTC.

The chain couples TRBV4-1 to TRBJ1-5; a weak D match, TRBD1 (6 bases). V gave up 3 bases and J gave up 0 bases, with 15 bases separating them. The CDR3 consists of 17 residues. Germline CDR1 and CDR2: MGHRA and YSYEKL. The CDR3 sequence: CASSQAGAFYSNQPQHF. The CDR3 region has the DNA TGCGCCAGCAGCCAGGCGGGGGCCTTTTATAGCAATCAGCCCCAGCATTTT.

The V and J genes are TRBV7-8 and TRBJ1-1; D gene ambiguous. Per germline, CDR1 SGHVS and CDR2 FQNEAQ. This CDR3 is built from 13 residues. V dropped 5 bases and J dropped 5 bases, with 12 bases sitting between them. The CDR3 DNA sequence: TGTGCCAGCAGCCGCTTGAGGGCGACTGAAGCTTTCTTT. This encodes CASSRLRATEAFF.

This clone showed up just once. This chain joins TRBV2 and TRBJ1-4; D unresolved. This CDR3 is 13 amino acids long. Trimming cost V 8 bases and J 0 bases, with 7 bases left between them. Germline V gene sequence: CDR1 SNHLY, CDR2 FYNNEI. The CDR3 DNA follows: TGTGCCAGCCGCGGGGCAACTAATGAAAAACTGTTTTTT. Encoded protein: CASRGATNEKLFF.

The chain recombines TRBV12-3 or TRBV12-4 with TRBJ2-7; 10 nucleotides match TRBD2. This CDR3 has 13 residues. J gave up 6 bases and V 5 bases, and 4 bases lay outside the gene matches. In DNA, the CDR3 is TGTGCCAGCAGTCCCCGGACTAGCGGCGAGCAGTACTTC. Its protein is CASSPRTSGEQYF.

This clone was observed once. The chain joins TRBV12-3 or TRBV12-4 to TRBJ1-5; possible D gene TRBD1, 5 bases. V was trimmed by 8 bases and J by 3 bases, leaving 8 bases between them. CDR3 length: 12 residues. The CDR3, as DNA: TGTGCCAGCGGGGGGAACAATCAGCCCCAGCATTTT. This gives the protein CASGGNNQPQHF.

The chain links TRBV10-1 to TRBJ1-1; D is possibly TRBD1 (6 bases). CDR3 length: 15 residues. V lost 3 bases and J 1 base, leaving 12 bases between the germline ends. CDR1 is WNHNN and CDR2 is SYGVQD in the germline V gene (reference sequence). The CDR3 DNA is TGCGCCAGCAGTGATGGGGGCCGACAGAACACTGAAGCTTTCTTT. Translation gives CASSDGGRQNTEAFF.

The chain carries TRBV5-6 and TRBJ1-2; maybe TRBD1 (6 bases). CDR1 is SGHDT, CDR2 YYEEEE, per germline. This CDR3 has 14 amino acids. V gave up 2 bases and J gave up 8 bases, with 16 bases separating them. Here the CDR3 reads CASSFARGGRGYTF. The CDR3 DNA is TGTGCCAGCAGCTTTGCCAGGGGAGGACGCGGCTACACCTTC.

This chain links TRBV28 with TRBJ1-2; 7 nucleotides line up with TRBD1. V shed 4 bases and J 0 bases; nucleotides not matched to a gene: 5. The CDR3 has 15 amino acids. In germline, CDR1 is MDHEN, CDR2 SYDVKM. In DNA form, the CDR3 reads TGTGCCAGCAGTTCGACCGGGACAGCTAACTATGGCTACACCTTC. Amino acid sequence: CASSSTGTANYGYTF.

V is TRBV6-5 and J is TRBJ2-5; D uncertain. Germline V CDR1 and CDR2: MNHEY, SVGAGI. Deletions cut 2 bases from V and 5 bases from J, with 3 bases between. The CDR3 covers 11 residues. For the CDR3, the DNA is TGTGCCAGCAGTTACGGGGAGACCCAGTACTTC. Its protein is CASSYGETQYF.

This clone was counted a single time. The chain carries TRBV25-1 and TRBJ1-2; D possibly corresponds to TRBD1 (6 bases). Per the germline V gene, CDR1 is MGHDK and CDR2 is SYGVNS. Trimming left V 4 bases short and J 6 bases short, with 12 bases between. This CDR3 has 13 residues. CDR3 nucleotides: TGTGCCAGCAGTGCGCGGGGGCGGGATGGCTACACCTTC. Protein product: CASSARGRDGYTF.

On this clone itself: The sample has other DNA sequences that encode this CDR3 too. The rearrangement uses TRBV10-3 and TRBJ1-3; D is unresolved. From germline, CDR1 is ENHRY and CDR2 SYGVKD. This CDR3 is built from 13 residues. V lost 6 bases, J lost 1 base, and 7 bases lay in between. The CDR3 reads CAIRDSSGNTIYF. CDR3 nucleotide sequence: TGTGCCATCAGGGATTCTTCTGGAAACACCATATATTTT.

In its sample, this clone was seen once. J is TRBJ2-5 and V is TRBV5-1; TRBD1 might be the D (6 bases). This CDR3 is built from 14 residues. Trimming took off 4 bases at V and 2 bases at J, with 12 bases between the two ends. Germline values: CDR1 SGHRS, CDR2 YFSETQ. The CDR3 loop is CASSPTTGQETQYF. The CDR3 DNA reads as TGCGCCAGCAGCCCAACGACAGGTCAAGAGACCCAGTACTTC.

The V gene is TRBV7-6, the J gene TRBJ1-1; maybe TRBD1 (6 bases). Trimming cost V 0 bases and J 2 bases, with 10 bases left between them. Per the germline V gene, CDR1 is SGHVS and CDR2 is FNYEAQ. This CDR3 has 15 amino acids. CDR3 in amino acids: CASSLAGGSNTEAFF. CDR3 DNA: TGTGCCAGCAGCTTAGCTGGGGGCTCAAACACTGAAGCTTTCTTT.

The V and J genes are TRBV19 and TRBJ2-3; no reliable D call. The V end lost 1 base, the J end lost 0 bases, and 8 bases lay between the germline ends. The CDR3 loop spans 15 amino acids. Germline CDR1 reads LNHDA; CDR2 reads SQIVND (reference sequence). In DNA, the CDR3 is TGTGCCAGTAGTATAGCCCAGGAGAGCACAGATACGCAGTATTTT. Translation gives CASSIAQESTDTQYF.

The chain recombines TRBV7-9 with TRBJ1-1; the D is unclear. The CDR3 has 14 amino acids. Trimming shortened V by 3 bases and J by 1 base, and 9 bases separated the two germline ends. From germline, CDR1 is SEHNR and CDR2 FQNEAQ (reference sequence). The CDR3 DNA sequence: TGTGCCAGCAGCTTGTCACGGGAGAACACTGAAGCTTTCTTT. It specifies CASSLSRENTEAFF.

The rearrangement uses TRBV19 and TRBJ1-1; TRBD1 is a possible D gene (6 bases). The CDR3 spans 15 residues. V shed 3 bases and J shed 6 bases, with 17 bases lying between them. Looked up from germline, CDR1 is LNHDA and CDR2 is SQIVND (reference sequence). The CDR3 DNA reads TGTGCCAGTAGTATTCAGACAGGTCAAGGCGCTGAAGCTTTCTTT. It yields the protein CASSIQTGQGAEAFF. Supplemented by reference TRBV19 and TRBJ1-1, the full variable domain reads DGGITQSPKYLFRKEGQNVTLSCEQNLNHDAMYWYRQDPGQGLRLIYYSQIVNDFQKGDIAEGYSVSREKKESFPLTVTSAQKNPTAFYLCASSIQTGQGAEAFFGQGTRLTVV.

The chain uses TRBV12-2 and TRBJ2-1; the table's D call TRBD2 went unverified against the DNA. TRBV12-2 is a documented pseudogene. CDR3 length: 17 residues. The CDR3 DNA follows: TGTGCAAGTCGCCTGTGGACTAGCGGGAGATTTTACAATGAGCAGTTCTTC. Residues: CASRLWTSGRFYNEQFF.

The chain carries TRBV11-2 and TRBJ2-1, with D perhaps matching TRBD1 or TRBD2 (5 bases each). Trimming pared 5 bases from V and 9 bases from J, leaving 20 bases between. The CDR3 sequence is 15 residues long. Germline CDR1 and CDR2: SGHAT and FQNNGV. The CDR3 protein is CASSPGTVTRGEQFF. The CDR3 DNA sequence: TGTGCCAGCAGCCCAGGGACGGTCACCCGGGGTGAGCAGTTCTTC.